This T cell receptor beta chain was captured by sequencing in a study of T cells after yellow fever vaccination. Points from the study as a whole: Abundant bulk-derived clonotypes could contaminate FACS-sorted repertoires.

Turning to this clonotype: Its antigen remains unknown.

Making TCR cDNA involved 5'RACE template switching, which added UMIs and a universal primer site. TCRdb ran MiXCR on the 5' RACE reads and lists one entry per CDR3 protein. Of a few hundred thousand distinct CDR3 sequences in the sample, about 6.6% were seen once. The CDR3 is 12 residues long. Per the germline V gene, CDR1 is SQVTM and CDR2 is ANQGSEA. Trimming removed 8 bases at V and 3 bases at J, with 11 bases between. The J gene is TRBJ1-5, the V gene TRBV29-1; no clear D gene. The sequence derives from a young man who received the YFV17D yellow fever vaccine. The sample in question was PBMCs, obtained more than 40 days after the first yellow fever vaccination. CDR3 sequence: CSPRGINQPQHF. CDR3 in DNA: TGCAGCCCCCGGGGAATCAATCAGCCCCAGCATTTT.